This TCR beta chain was found in a study of control samples from healthy donors and cancer patients. This CDR3 region has 12 residues. Germline CDR1 and CDR2: SGDLS and YYNGEE. Trimming took 0 bases from V and 12 from J, leaving 10 bases between them. Method: immunoSEQ multiplex PCR; TCRdb's copy keeps in-frame clones and lacks some. The data contain fewer than 4,500 clones, approximately 77% of them singletons. The receptor was derived from a female donor with melanoma. The sample taken for sequencing was formalin-fixed, paraffin-embedded tissue. The chain employs TRBV9 and TRBJ2-1; the D gene is possibly TRBD2 (5 bases). CDR3 loop: CASSVGAEPQFF. The CDR3 nucleotides are TGTGCCAGCAGCGTAGGAGCGGAGCCGCAGTTCTTC.